These 27 T cell receptor beta chains were all obtained from the same sample, sequenced in a study of cytomegalovirus exposure and HLA in healthy donors. The repertoire was sequenced with immunoSEQ multiplex PCR; TCRdb's copy has only in-frame clones and lacks some. The sample includes some 320,000 clones, approximately 90% seen only once; the top ten take roughly 1.2%. What was sequenced was PBMCs. These receptors were obtained from a woman aged 25 to 45 in good health and CMV-seropositive.

The chain carries TRBV5-1 and TRBJ2-1, with 12 bases aligning to TRBD2. The V gene's germline CDR1 is SGHRS and CDR2 YFSETQ. CDR3 length: 18 amino acids. The V gene end was trimmed by 4 bases and the J gene end by 3 bases; junction bases not matched to a gene: 11. CDR3 coding DNA: TGCGCCAGCAGCAACCCCAGGACTAGCGGGACCAGCTACAATGAGCAGTTCTTC. This codes for CASSNPRTSGTSYNEQFF.

The genes are TRBV28 and TRBJ2-7; 7 nucleotides line up with TRBD2. Looked up from germline, CDR1 is MDHEN and CDR2 is SYDVKM. The CDR3 totals 15 residues. Trimming removed 7 bases from V and 2 bases from J; junction bases left unmatched: 11. This CDR3 is CASNAPGLSTYEQYF. The CDR3 nucleotides are TGTGCCAGCAACGCACCGGGACTATCCACCTACGAGCAGTACTTC.

The chain is built from TRBV27 and TRBJ2-7; TRBD1 matches 8 bases. V lost 4 bases to trimming and J lost 5 bases; unmatched junction nucleotides: 4. The CDR3 is made up of 13 amino acids. CDR1 and CDR2 (germline): MNHEY, SMNVEV (reference sequence). CDR3 sequence (DNA): TGTGCCAGCAGTTCGACAGGGGTCCACGAGCAGTACTTC. This encodes CASSSTGVHEQYF.

This clone was picked up a small number of times. The chain combines TRBV19 with TRBJ1-5, with D possibly matching TRBD1 (5 bases). The CDR3 length is 14 residues. The germline V gene has CDR1 LNHDA and CDR2 SQIVND (reference sequence). Trimming cost V 3 bases and J 4 bases, with 10 bases left between them. This CDR3 is CASSIGSGNQPQHF. CDR3 DNA sequence: TGTGCCAGTAGTATCGGGTCAGGGAATCAGCCCCAGCATTTT.

CDR3 protein: CSVPGDGVAEAFF. CDR3 DNA: TGCAGCGTCCCCGGGGACGGGGTCGCTGAAGCTTTCTTT. The chain joins TRBV29-1 to TRBJ1-1; tentatively, D is TRBD1 (5 bases). This CDR3 spans 13 amino acids. Germline CDR1 and CDR2: SQVTM and ANQGSEA. V was pared by 6 bases and J by 6 bases, with 17 bases between.

The V call is TRBV28, the J call TRBJ1-5; D is undetermined. This CDR3 spans 14 amino acids. Trimming took off 6 bases at V and 7 bases at J, with 16 bases between the two ends. CDR1 and CDR2 from the germline V gene are MDHEN and SYDVKM. The CDR3: CASSPPPGLQPQHF. As DNA, the CDR3 is TGTGCCAGCAGCCCCCCCCCGGGTTTGCAGCCCCAGCATTTT. Using reference TRBV28 and TRBJ1-5 for the parts outside the CDR3, the full variable domain is DVKVTQSSRYLVKRTGEKVFLECVQDMDHENMFWYRQDPGLGLRLIYFSYDVKMKEKGDIPEGYSVSREKKERFSLILESASTNQTSMYLCASSPPPGLQPQHFGDGTRLSIL.

A few counts support this clone. The chain carries TRBV5-1 and TRBJ2-7, with 14 bases identical to TRBD2. Germline CDR1 and CDR2: SGHRS and YFSETQ. The CDR3 length is 16 residues. Trimming at V came to 5 bases and at J to 4 bases, leaving 8 bases not matched to a gene. The CDR3 nucleotides read TGCGCCAGCAGATCCGGGACTAGCGGGAGAGGGTACGAGCAGTACTTC. It yields the protein CASRSGTSGRGYEQYF.

This chain connects TRBV4-1 to TRBJ2-7, with 8 nucleotides matching TRBD1. The V gene end was trimmed by 5 bases and the J gene end by 0 bases; junction bases not matched to a gene: 6. The CDR3 covers 15 residues. Germline V CDR1 and CDR2: MGHRA, YSYEKL. Here the CDR3 DNA reads TGCGCCAGCAGCTCGTGGACAGGGCGCTCCTACGAGCAGTACTTC. This codes for CASSSWTGRSYEQYF.

Regarding this clone: The same CDR3 also results from other DNA sequences found in this sample. The V call is TRBV25-1, the J call TRBJ1-5; D unclear. V gave up 6 bases and J gave up 0 bases, with 9 bases separating them. CDR3 length equals 14 residues. Germline V CDR1 and CDR2: MGHDK, SYGVNS. The CDR3, as DNA: TGTGCCAGCAGCCCAGTGTCTAGCAATCAGCCCCAGCATTTT. Amino acid sequence: CASSPVSSNQPQHF.

This chain connects TRBV28 to TRBJ1-2; perhaps TRBD1 as D (5 bases). The V gene lost 6 bases and the J gene lost 8 bases, with 10 bases spanning the gap. Germline V gives CDR1 MDHEN, CDR2 SYDVKM. The CDR3 is 11 residues long. The CDR3 region has the DNA TGTGCCAGCAGCCAGGGCAGAGGCTACACCTTC. This sequence encodes CASSQGRGYTF.

CDR3 nucleotides: TGTGCCAGCAGTTTGATCAGGGGGCCACCTCATACGCAGTATTTT. Protein: CASSLIRGPPHTQYF. This chain uses TRBV27 with TRBJ2-3; 8 bases agree with TRBD1. The CDR3 length is 15 residues. The V and J ends lost 3 bases and 7 bases, in that order; junction bases with no gene match: 9. Per germline, CDR1 MNHEY and CDR2 SMNVEV (reference sequence).

The rearrangement joins TRBV7-9 to TRBJ1-5; 7 bases line up with TRBD1. Germline V gives CDR1 SEHNR, CDR2 FQNEAQ (reference sequence). This CDR3 is built from 14 residues. The V segment lost 5 bases and the J segment 1 base; nucleotides outside the gene matches: 2. This CDR3 is CASSAGQSNQPQHF. The CDR3 DNA sequence: TGTGCCAGCAGCGCGGGACAGAGCAATCAGCCCCAGCATTTT.

The chain links TRBV28 to TRBJ1-3; D is possibly TRBD1 (5 bases). From germline, CDR1 is MDHEN and CDR2 SYDVKM. V was clipped by 3 bases and J by 9 bases, with 15 bases between them. CDR3 length equals 14 residues. CDR3 bases: TGTGCCAGCAGTTTCCTCTCCGCGGGGGGCACCATATATTTT. Its translation is CASSFLSAGGTIYF.

The V call is TRBV28, the J call TRBJ1-1; D not resolved. Deletions cut 7 bases from V and 1 base from J, with 13 bases between. Germline V gives CDR1 MDHEN, CDR2 SYDVKM. This CDR3 has 14 residues. CDR3 region: CASITQRPNTEAFF. The DNA for the CDR3 is TGTGCCAGCATAACACAGAGGCCGAACACTGAAGCTTTCTTT.

This clone appeared a single time. The rearrangement uses TRBV5-6 and TRBJ2-2; D uncertain. Between the trimmed V and J ends, which lost 0 bases and 2 bases, there was a span of 14 bases. The CDR3 contains 17 residues. The V gene's germline CDR1 is SGHDT and CDR2 YYEEEE. The CDR3, as DNA: TGTGCCAGCAGCTTGGGGTCGCGTGGCGACAACACCGGGGAGCTGTTTTTT. Its protein is CASSLGSRGDNTGELFF.

Turning to this clone: This sample includes further DNA sequences coding for the same CDR3. This chain joins TRBV6-5 and TRBJ1-1, with D uncertain. This CDR3 is built from 13 residues. Germline loops: CDR1 MNHEY, CDR2 SVGAGI. Trimming pared 0 bases from V and 1 base from J, leaving 3 bases between. Here the CDR3 reads CASSYSRNTEAFF. The CDR3, as DNA: TGTGCCAGCAGTTACTCGCGGAACACTGAAGCTTTCTTT.

This CDR3 reads CASSGMEGAITGELFF. The DNA of the CDR3 is TGCGCCAGCAGTGGGATGGAGGGGGCGATCACCGGGGAGCTGTTTTTT. This chain joins TRBV10-2 and TRBJ2-2; maybe TRBD1 (7 bases). V lost 4 bases to trimming and J lost 4 bases, with 16 bases between them. The CDR3 is 16 amino acids. Germline V lookup: CDR1 WSHSY, CDR2 SAAADI.

The chain is built from TRBV14 and TRBJ1-4; the D gene is possibly TRBD1 (6 bases). Germline lookup yields CDR1 SGHDN and CDR2 FVKESK. Trimming took 4 bases from V and 8 from J, leaving 14 bases between them. The CDR3 consists of 14 residues. The CDR3 protein is CASSPRQVEEKLFF. Here the CDR3 DNA reads TGTGCCAGCAGCCCTCGACAGGTAGAGGAAAAACTGTTTTTT.

The genes are TRBV7-9 and TRBJ2-1, with D possibly matching TRBD2 (6 bases). The CDR3 spans 17 residues. Germline assignment: CDR1 SEHNR and CDR2 FQNEAQ (reference sequence). The V end was cut by 1 base, the J end by 0 bases, with 13 bases between. The CDR3 bases are TGTGCCAGCAGCTTAGATTTGGGCGGGAACTCCTACAATGAGCAGTTCTTC. It translates to CASSLDLGGNSYNEQFF.

J is TRBJ2-7 and V is TRBV27, with 11 bases identical to TRBD1. Germline V gene lookup returns CDR1 MNHEY and CDR2 SMNVEV (reference sequence). Trimming took 5 bases from V and 4 from J; bases not matched to a gene: 4. The CDR3 is 14 amino acids. The CDR3 loop is CASSPGTGGYEQYF. CDR3 in DNA: TGTGCCAGCAGTCCGGGGACAGGGGGTTACGAGCAGTACTTC.

The V call is TRBV4-3, the J call TRBJ1-1; D remains unclear. CDR1 LGHNA and CDR2 YSLEER come from the germline V gene. The CDR3 totals 17 residues. V was clipped by 0 bases and J by 0 bases, with 14 bases between them. The CDR3 nucleotides are TGCGCCAGCAGCCAAGATGGGGTGGAGGCTGTGAACACTGAAGCTTTCTTT. Translating it yields CASSQDGVEAVNTEAFF.

This clone has more than one count but fewer than ten. This chain joins TRBV5-1 and TRBJ1-1, with D maybe TRBD1 (6 bases). V lost 4 bases, J lost 5 bases, and 18 bases lay in between. The germline gives CDR1 SGHRS, CDR2 YFSETQ. The CDR3 contains 15 residues. The CDR3 region has the DNA TGCGCCAGCAGCGCCGGCTGGGGGGCTGGTACTGAAGCTTTCTTT. Its protein is CASSAGWGAGTEAFF.

J is TRBJ2-7 and V is TRBV19; 7 positions match TRBD1. The CDR3 is made up of 15 amino acids. V trimming: 5 bases; J trimming: 6 bases; junction bases outside the gene matches: 13. Germline V gives CDR1 LNHDA, CDR2 SQIVND (reference sequence). As DNA, the CDR3 is TGTGCCAGTAGTGACAGGGCTAGATCGAGCGGCGAGCAGTACTTC. Translated, it gives CASSDRARSSGEQYF.

As for this clone: One junction end does not reproduce the germline sequence, and a read error may be involved. The rearrangement joins TRBV5-1 to TRBJ1-1; unclear D gene. Germline lookup yields CDR1 SGHRS and CDR2 YFSETQ. The CDR3 sequence is 14 residues long. For the CDR3, the DNA is TGCGCCAGCAACTTGAGAGGTACGAACACTGAAGCTTTCTTT. Translated: CASNLRGTNTEAFF.

The chain recombines TRBV4-1 with TRBJ1-1; D unresolved. V lost 4 bases and J lost 3, with 6 bases in between. The germline V gene encodes CDR1 MGHRA and CDR2 YSYEKL. The CDR3 has 12 amino acids. In DNA, the CDR3 is TGCGCCAGCAGCCGGGATTACACTGAAGCTTTCTTT. Amino acids: CASSRDYTEAFF.

The rearrangement joins TRBV27 to TRBJ2-7; D uncertain. Germline lookup yields CDR1 MNHEY and CDR2 SMNVEV (reference sequence). This CDR3 comprises 15 residues. The germline V and J ends were trimmed by 3 bases and 2 bases, with 14 bases remaining between them. CDR3 coding DNA: TGTGCCAGCAGTTTGCACCAGGTTAACCCCTACGAGCAGTACTTC. Protein product: CASSLHQVNPYEQYF.

The chain employs TRBV28 and TRBJ2-4; D tentatively reads TRBD1 or TRBD2 (5 bases each). Germline assignment: CDR1 MDHEN and CDR2 SYDVKM. The germline V and J ends were trimmed by 2 bases and 0 bases, with 14 bases remaining between them. The CDR3 covers 17 residues. The CDR3 bases are TGTGCCAGCAGTTTAATGGCGGCAGGGAGAGCCAAAAACATTCAGTACTTC. This translates into CASSLMAAGRAKNIQYF.